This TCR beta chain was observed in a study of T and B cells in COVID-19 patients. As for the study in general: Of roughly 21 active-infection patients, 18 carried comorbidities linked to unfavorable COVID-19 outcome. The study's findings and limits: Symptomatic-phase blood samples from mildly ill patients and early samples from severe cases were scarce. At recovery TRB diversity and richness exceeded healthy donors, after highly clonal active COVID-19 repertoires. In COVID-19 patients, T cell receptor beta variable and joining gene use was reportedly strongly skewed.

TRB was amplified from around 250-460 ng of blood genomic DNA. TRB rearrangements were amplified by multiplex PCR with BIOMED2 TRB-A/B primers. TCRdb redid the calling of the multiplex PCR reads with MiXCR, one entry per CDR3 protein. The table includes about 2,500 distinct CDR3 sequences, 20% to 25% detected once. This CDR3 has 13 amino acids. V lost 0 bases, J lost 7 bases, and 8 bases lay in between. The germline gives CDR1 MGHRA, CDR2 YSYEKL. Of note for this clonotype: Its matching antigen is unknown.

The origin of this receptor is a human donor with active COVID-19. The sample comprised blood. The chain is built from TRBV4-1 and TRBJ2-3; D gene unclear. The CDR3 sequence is CASSQEESYTQYF. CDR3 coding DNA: TGCGCCAGCAGCCAAGAGGAGAGCTATACGCAGTATTTT.